Presented here are 10 T cell receptor beta chains from one specimen sequenced in a study of siplizumab effects on memory and regulatory T cells. Only in-frame clones appear in the TCRdb table, and some are missing; sequencing was by immunoSEQ multiplex PCR. The sample has about 91,000 clones; more than 95% are singletons. The specimen was naive CD4+ T cells sorted from blood. All receptors come from a human donor in good health.

CDR3 in amino acids: CATSRDRAQGEKLFF. CDR3 nucleotides: TGTGCCACCAGCAGAGATCGAGCCCAGGGTGAAAAACTGTTTTTT. This chain uses TRBV15 with TRBJ1-4; D may be TRBD1 (5 bases). The CDR3 covers 15 residues. Germline CDR1 LNHNV, CDR2 YYDKDF (reference sequence). V lost 0 bases to trimming and J lost 7 bases, with 12 bases between them. Full variable domain (rest looked up from reference TRBV15 and TRBJ1-4): DAMVIQNPRYQVTQFGKPVTLSCSQTLNHNVMYWYQQKSSQAPKLLFHYYDKDFNNEADTPDNFQSRRPNTSFCFLDIRSPGLGDTAMYLCATSRDRAQGEKLFFGSGTQLSVL.

This clone has a handful of counts. The J gene is TRBJ1-1, the V gene TRBV10-3, with D unclear. This CDR3 spans 15 amino acids. Germline-derived CDR1 and CDR2 are ENHRY and SYGVKD. V dropped 4 bases and J dropped 7 bases, with 19 bases sitting between them. DNA for the CDR3: TGTGCCATCAGTGTATATTCTGGAGTTCGGGGTGAAGCTTTCTTT. It is translated as CAISVYSGVRGEAFF.

Concerning this clone itself: This sample includes further DNA sequences coding for the same CDR3. The genes are TRBV2 and TRBJ2-7; tentatively, D is TRBD2 (6 bases). Germline-derived CDR1 and CDR2 are SNHLY and FYNNEI. The V end was cut by 7 bases, the J end by 2 bases, with 6 bases between. CDR3 length: 11 amino acids. The CDR3 coding sequence is TGTGCCAGCACGGGGGCCTACGAGCAGTACTTC. Translation gives CASTGAYEQYF. The full variable domain, completed using reference TRBV2 and TRBJ2-7, is EPEVTQTPSHQVTQMGQEVILRCVPISNHLYFYWYRQILGQKVEFLVSFYNNEISEKSEIFDDQFSVERPDGSNFTLKIRSTKLEDSAMYFCASTGAYEQYFGPGTRLTVT.

The chain carries TRBV9 and TRBJ1-2; 8 nucleotides align to TRBD1. CDR1 is SGDLS, CDR2 YYNGEE, per germline. The CDR3 covers 15 residues. V trimming: 6 bases; J trimming: 3 bases; junction bases outside the gene matches: 10. CDR3 DNA sequence: TGTGCCAGCACCCGACAGGGGACATCTTACTATGGCTACACCTTC. Its translation: CASTRQGTSYYGYTF.

The chain is built from TRBV18 and TRBJ2-1; a weak D match, TRBD1 (5 bases). The CDR3 is 12 amino acids. CDR1 KGHSH and CDR2 LQKENI come from the germline V gene. Trimming pared 2 bases from V and 8 bases from J, leaving 7 bases between. CDR3 nucleotide sequence: TGTGCCAGCTCACCAGGGGCTCATGAGCAGTTCTTC. Protein sequence: CASSPGAHEQFF.

This chain links TRBV25-1 with TRBJ1-2; TRBD1 matches 7 bases. Trimming took 6 bases from V and 2 from J; bases not matched to a gene: 6. The CDR3 is 14 residues long. Germline values: CDR1 MGHDK, CDR2 SYGVNS. In DNA form, the CDR3 reads TGTGCCAGCAGGAAAGGGACAGAGAACTATGGCTACACCTTC. Its translation: CASRKGTENYGYTF.

This chain uses TRBV5-6 with TRBJ1-4; D not resolved. The CDR3 consists of 14 residues. Germline loops: CDR1 SGHDT, CDR2 YYEEEE. V was cut by 4 bases and J by 10 bases, with 17 bases left in between. CDR3 coding DNA: TGTGCCAGCAGCATGGACGGTGGGCTAAGAAAACTGTTTTTT. It is translated as CASSMDGGLRKLFF.

CDR3 region: CASSKENTEAFF. CDR3 sequence (DNA): TGTGCCAGTAGTAAGGAGAACACTGAAGCTTTCTTT. The chain carries TRBV19 and TRBJ1-1; no clear D gene. V was pared by 4 bases and J by 1 base, with 4 bases between. The germline gives CDR1 LNHDA, CDR2 SQIVND (reference sequence). CDR3 length: 12 amino acids.

V and J are TRBV2 and TRBJ1-6, with D possibly TRBD1 on 6 matching bases. The CDR3 sequence is 13 residues long. V was cut by 10 bases and J by 10 bases, with 17 bases left in between. Germline assignment: CDR1 SNHLY and CDR2 FYNNEI. The CDR3: CATQTGPGSPLHF. The CDR3 region has the DNA TGTGCCACCCAGACAGGTCCGGGGTCACCCCTCCACTTT.

V usage is TRBV4-3 and J usage is TRBJ2-3; 12 nucleotides align to TRBD2. The CDR3 totals 16 residues. The germline V gene has CDR1 LGHNA and CDR2 YSLEER. The junction had 9 bases not matched to a gene; V was cut back by 2 bases and J by 9 bases. Here the CDR3 reads CASSQFPSGGAETQYF. As DNA, the CDR3 is TGCGCCAGCAGCCAATTTCCTAGCGGGGGGGCGGAGACGCAGTATTTT.